This TCR beta chain was documented in a study of T cell repertoires and Cas9 in healthy adults. Study details: Characterization of SpCas9-reactive CD4 and CD8 T cells covered multi-effector potency, cytotoxicity and lineage.

The CDR3 sequence is 17 residues long. Germline V gene sequence: CDR1 SGHNT, CDR2 YYREEE (reference sequence). Unmatched junction bases numbered 9, after V lost 3 bases and J lost 5 bases. Sequenced by immunoSEQ multiplex PCR; TCRdb stores in-frame clones only, minus some. The sample records 11,000 to 15,000 clones, 89% being singletons. Notes on this clone: Its antigen remains unidentified.

Study outcomes and limitations: SpCas9-reactive regulatory T cells reportedly mitigated SpCas9-reactive effector T cells in vitro.

Sequences were obtained from Tregs (CD4+, CD25+, CD127-, CD137-, CD154-) from PBMCs; culture status not recorded. The chain employs TRBV5-4 and TRBJ2-3, with 13 bases that match TRBD2. The TCR comes from a human donor in good health. The DNA of the CDR3 is TGTGCCAGCAGCTCGGGACTAGCGGGACATGGGGTAGATACGCAGTATTTT. It codes for CASSSGLAGHGVDTQYF.